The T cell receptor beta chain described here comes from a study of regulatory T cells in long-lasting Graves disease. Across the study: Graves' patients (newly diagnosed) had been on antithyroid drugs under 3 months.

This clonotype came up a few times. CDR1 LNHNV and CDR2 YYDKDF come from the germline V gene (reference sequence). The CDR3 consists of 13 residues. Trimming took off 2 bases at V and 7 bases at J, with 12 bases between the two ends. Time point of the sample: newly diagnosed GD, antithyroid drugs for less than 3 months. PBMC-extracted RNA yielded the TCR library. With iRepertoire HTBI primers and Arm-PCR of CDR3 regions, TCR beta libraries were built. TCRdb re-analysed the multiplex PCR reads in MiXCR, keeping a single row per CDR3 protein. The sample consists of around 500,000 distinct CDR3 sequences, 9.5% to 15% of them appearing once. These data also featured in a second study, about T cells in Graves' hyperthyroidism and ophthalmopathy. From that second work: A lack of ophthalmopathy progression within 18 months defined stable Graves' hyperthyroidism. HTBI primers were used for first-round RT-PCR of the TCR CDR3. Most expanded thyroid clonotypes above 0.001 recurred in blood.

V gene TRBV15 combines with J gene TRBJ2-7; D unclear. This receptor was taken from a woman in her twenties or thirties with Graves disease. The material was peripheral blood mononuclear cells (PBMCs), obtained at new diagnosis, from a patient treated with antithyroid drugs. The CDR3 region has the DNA TGTGCCACCAGCAGACCCGGGTGGACGGAGCAGTACTTC. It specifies CATSRPGWTEQYF.